The 2 T cell receptor beta chains listed next were all sequenced from one sample in a study of blood T cell repertoires in COVID-19. Profiled with immunoSEQ multiplex PCR; TCRdb holds only in-frame clones, not every one. Among tens of thousands of clones, 65% to 80% were seen once, and the ten largest hold approximately 21%. The source material was peripheral blood. Receptors originate from a man aged 25 to 45 with COVID-19, enrolled during active disease.

The V call is TRBV28, the J call TRBJ1-6; 10 nucleotides line up with TRBD1. The V gene end was trimmed by 5 bases and the J gene end by 10 bases; junction bases not matched to a gene: 17. The CDR3 is 18 amino acids. CDR1 is MDHEN, CDR2 SYDVKM, per germline. The CDR3 DNA reads TGTGCCAGCAGTGTCTTTTGGACAGGGGGGGTCTTTAGGTCACCCCTCCACTTT. It yields the protein CASSVFWTGGVFRSPLHF.

The V and J genes are TRBV3-1 (or the pseudogene TRBV3-2) and TRBJ2-5; unclear D gene. The germline V gene has CDR1 LGHDT and CDR2 YNNKEL (reference sequence). The V end lost 0 bases, the J end lost 3 bases, and 8 bases lay between the germline ends. The CDR3 spans 14 residues. CDR3 residues: CASSQDLPEETQYF. CDR3 coding DNA: TGTGCCAGCAGCCAAGATCTTCCGGAAGAGACCCAGTACTTC.